This record covers a single T cell receptor (beta chain). This entry belongs to a study of blood T cell repertoires in COVID-19. Study information: Whether acute or convalescent, the COVID-19 samples came from the United States, Italy and Spain.

How the authors handled the data: The assay estimated nucleated cells by amplifying reference gene primers. Some clones are missing from TCRdb's copy, which holds only in-frame ones; the method was immunoSEQ multiplex PCR. V and J calls and clone size come straight from that table; D and trimming were deduced from the DNA. The sample shows about 220,000 clones, about four fifths of them seen only once. The CDR3 has 12 amino acids. Deletions cut 7 bases from V and 7 bases from J, with 10 bases between. In germline, CDR1 is MNHEY, CDR2 SMNVEV (reference sequence). V is TRBV27 and J is TRBJ2-2; D ambiguous. This clonotype was sampled from a woman aged 40 to 50 with acute COVID-19. The sample comprised PBMCs or T cells enriched from blood (not recorded which). Here the CDR3 reads CASKPLGGELFF. DNA for the CDR3: TGTGCCAGCAAGCCCCTTGGCGGGGAGCTGTTTTTT.